What follows are 29 T cell receptor beta chains derived from one specimen sequenced in a study of siplizumab effects on memory and regulatory T cells. Method: immunoSEQ multiplex PCR; TCRdb's copy keeps in-frame clones and lacks some. The data hold 85,000 to 130,000 clones, with approximately 90% observed a single time. Sequenced input: Tregs sorted from blood. The receptor set was obtained from a human donor in good health.

The rearrangement uses TRBV18 and TRBJ1-1, with 8 bases identical to TRBD1. V lost 6 bases and J lost 5; bases outside the gene matches: 8. The CDR3 totals 14 residues. CDR1 is KGHSH, CDR2 LQKENI, per germline. The CDR3 region is CASSYDRGWTEAFF. CDR3 sequence (DNA): TGTGCCAGCTCTTATGACAGGGGATGGACTGAAGCTTTCTTT.

The genes are TRBV28 and TRBJ1-5; D is unresolved. CDR3 length equals 14 residues. CDR1 MDHEN and CDR2 SYDVKM come from the germline V gene. Trimming removed 4 bases at V and 5 bases at J, with 12 bases between. The DNA of the CDR3 is TGTGCCAGCAGTTGGGAGGGAGTCTATCAGCCCCAGCATTTT. Translating it yields CASSWEGVYQPQHF.

The chain links TRBV11-2 to TRBJ2-5; 13 bases fit TRBD2. The CDR3 is 16 amino acids. The germline gives CDR1 SGHAT, CDR2 FQNNGV. After removal of 4 bases from V and 5 bases from J, the junction contained 7 bases not matched to a gene. The CDR3 DNA sequence: TGTGCCAGCAGCTCCGGACTAGCGGGAGTTGAGGAGACCCAGTACTTC. Amino acid sequence: CASSSGLAGVEETQYF.

The chain joins TRBV19 to TRBJ2-5; the match to TRBD2 covers 7 bases. The trim removed 7 bases at V and 2 bases at J, leaving 13 bases unmatched. The CDR3 totals 16 residues. Per the germline V gene, CDR1 is LNHDA and CDR2 is SQIVND (reference sequence). In nucleotides, the CDR3 is TGTGCCAGTACCACATCCCAGTGGGGGGGACAAGAGACCCAGTACTTC. Translating gives CASTTSQWGGQETQYF.

The chain combines TRBV7-9 with TRBJ1-6, with TRBD1 identical over 9 bases. The V gene's germline CDR1 is SEHNR and CDR2 FQNEAQ (reference sequence). The J segment lost 4 bases and the V segment lost 5 bases, leaving 6 bases of the junction unmatched. CDR3 length: 16 amino acids. CDR3: CASSPGQGNYNSPLHF. The CDR3 nucleotides are TGTGCCAGCAGCCCCGGACAGGGGAATTATAATTCACCCCTCCACTTT.

This sequence joins TRBV7-3 and TRBJ1-2; D not resolved. This CDR3 contains 13 residues. Trimming removed 1 base at V and 4 bases at J, with 7 bases between. Germline V CDR1 and CDR2: SGHTA, FQGTGA. The CDR3 spells CASSLRDFYGYTF. CDR3 DNA: TGTGCCAGCAGCTTAAGGGATTTCTATGGCTACACCTTC.

The chain links TRBV2 to TRBJ2-7, with D possibly matching TRBD2 (5 bases). Germline V CDR1 and CDR2: SNHLY, FYNNEI. CDR3 length: 18 amino acids. Deletions cut 4 bases from V and 0 bases from J, with 22 bases between. CDR3 residues: CASSAQPPSYPSSYEQYF. In DNA, the CDR3 is TGTGCCAGCAGTGCCCAACCTCCTAGCTACCCTAGCTCCTACGAGCAGTACTTC. The full variable domain, completed using reference TRBV2 and TRBJ2-7, is EPEVTQTPSHQVTQMGQEVILRCVPISNHLYFYWYRQILGQKVEFLVSFYNNEISEKSEIFDDQFSVERPDGSNFTLKIRSTKLEDSAMYFCASSAQPPSYPSSYEQYFGPGTRLTVT.

The chain links TRBV19 to TRBJ1-3, with 9 bases that match TRBD1. Unmatched junction bases numbered 7, after V lost 5 bases and J lost 2 bases. The V gene's germline CDR1 is LNHDA and CDR2 SQIVND (reference sequence). The CDR3 is made up of 16 amino acids. This CDR3 reads CASSQQGANTGNTIYF. CDR3 sequence (DNA): TGTGCCAGTAGTCAACAGGGGGCGAATACTGGAAACACCATATATTTT.

CDR3 residues: CASSPRYEGSNTEAFF. CDR3 DNA sequence: TGTGCCAGCAGCCCCAGGTATGAAGGGTCGAACACTGAAGCTTTCTTT. This sequence joins TRBV7-8 and TRBJ1-1; D is ambiguous. Trimming took off 5 bases at V and 1 base at J, with 17 bases between the two ends. The CDR3 contains 16 residues. Germline values: CDR1 SGHVS, CDR2 FQNEAQ.

This sequence joins TRBV6-5 and TRBJ1-2, with D maybe TRBD1 (5 bases). The CDR3 contains 12 residues. The ends were cut back, 6 bases at V and 6 bases at J, with 11 bases in the middle. Germline assignment: CDR1 MNHEY and CDR2 SVGAGI. The CDR3 region has the DNA TGTGCCAGCAGAAGGCAGGACAATGGCTACACCTTC. Translated, it gives CASRRQDNGYTF.

The chain couples TRBV7-6 to TRBJ2-7, with 8 bases matching TRBD2. Germline V CDR1 and CDR2: SGHVS, FNYEAQ. The junction had 11 bases not matched to a gene; V was cut back by 3 bases and J by 7 bases. CDR3 length: 15 amino acids. As DNA, the CDR3 is TGTGCCAGCAGCTTCCAAGCGGGAGCAATGAGGGAGCAGTACTTC. It translates to CASSFQAGAMREQYF.

V usage is TRBV12-5 and J usage is TRBJ1-6; 7 bases line up with TRBD1. The CDR3 length is 12 residues. With 6 bases clipped from V and 7 bases from J, the junction kept 0 bases outside the gene matches. The germline V gene encodes CDR1 LGHNT and CDR2 FRNRAP. CDR3 sequence (DNA): TGTGCTAGTGGGACAGGGAATTCACCCCTCCACTTT. Amino acid sequence: CASGTGNSPLHF.

This chain uses TRBV19 with TRBJ1-2, with D maybe TRBD1 (6 bases). V lost 4 bases, J lost 4 bases, and 16 bases lay in between. The CDR3 length is 15 residues. Per the germline V gene, CDR1 is LNHDA and CDR2 is SQIVND (reference sequence). CDR3 protein: CASSREEQGGYGYTF. The CDR3 DNA follows: TGTGCCAGTAGTAGGGAAGAACAGGGTGGCTATGGCTACACCTTC.

As DNA, the CDR3 is TGCGCCAGCAGCCCAGGACTAGCGGGAGCCGTAGGGGATACGCAGTATTTT. Its protein is CASSPGLAGAVGDTQYF. The chain joins TRBV5-1 to TRBJ2-3, with 13 bases matching TRBD2. The CDR3 contains 17 residues. From germline, CDR1 is SGHRS and CDR2 YFSETQ. Trimming took 4 bases from V and 6 from J; bases not matched to a gene: 11.

V usage is TRBV7-9 and J usage is TRBJ2-4; D not certain. The V gene lost 1 base and the J gene lost 15 bases, with 13 bases spanning the gap. The CDR3 contains 12 residues. The germline gives CDR1 SEHNR, CDR2 FQNEAQ (reference sequence). The CDR3 reads CASSLDFSPGYF. For the CDR3, the DNA is TGTGCCAGCAGCTTAGATTTTTCCCCAGGGTACTTC. Looking up the rest from reference TRBV7-9 and TRBJ2-4 gives the full variable domain: DTGVSQNPRHKITKRGQNVTFRCDPISEHNRLYWYRQTLGQGPEFLTYFQNEAQLEKSRLLSDRFSAERPKGSFSTLEIQRTEQGDSAMYLCASSLDFSPGYFGAGTRLSVL.

CDR3 DNA: TGTGCCAGCGGGTCCAGCGGGAGGGCCCGGGGTGAGCAGTTCTTC. The encoded protein is CASGSSGRARGEQFF. This chain connects TRBV2 to TRBJ2-1; 10 bases map to TRBD2. The CDR3 loop spans 15 amino acids. Germline V CDR1 and CDR2: SNHLY, FYNNEI. The V gene end was trimmed by 8 bases and the J gene end by 9 bases; junction bases not matched to a gene: 13.

This clone was observed a single time. V and J are TRBV14 and TRBJ2-7; 10 bases align to TRBD2. The germline V gene encodes CDR1 SGHDN and CDR2 FVKESK. V gave up 6 bases and J gave up 2 bases; unmatched junction bases: 4. CDR3 size: 14 residues. The CDR3 region is CASSRLAGTYEQYF. In DNA, the CDR3 is TGTGCCAGCAGTCGACTAGCGGGTACCTACGAGCAGTACTTC.

The chain has TRBV2 and TRBJ2-3, with D perhaps TRBD1 or TRBD2 (5 bases each). V lost 8 bases to trimming and J lost 3 bases, with 9 bases between them. This CDR3 region has 12 residues. Germline CDR1 reads SNHLY; CDR2 reads FYNNEI. The CDR3 region is CASLGTTDTQYF. The CDR3 DNA sequence: TGTGCCAGCTTAGGGACGACAGATACGCAGTATTTT.

Only one count was recorded for this clone. The chain combines TRBV5-1 with TRBJ1-4; possible D gene TRBD1, 6 bases. This CDR3 has 14 amino acids. Germline CDR1 SGHRS, CDR2 YFSETQ. Trimming took 0 bases from V and 8 from J, leaving 11 bases between them. The CDR3 is CASSLGTEIEKLFF. The CDR3 DNA reads as TGCGCCAGCAGCTTGGGGACAGAGATAGAAAAACTGTTTTTT.

The chain is built from TRBV27 and TRBJ2-7, with a tentative D call TRBD2 (7 bases). CDR1 and CDR2 from the germline V gene are MNHEY and SMNVEV (reference sequence). V lost 6 bases to trimming and J lost 2 bases, with 17 bases between them. The CDR3 contains 15 residues. The CDR3 spells CASRNKRDTAYEQYF. CDR3 sequence (DNA): TGTGCCAGCAGGAACAAGCGGGACACAGCCTACGAGCAGTACTTC.

The chain has TRBV15 and TRBJ2-1; 10 bases align to TRBD2. This CDR3 is 15 amino acids long. The germline gives CDR1 LNHNV, CDR2 YYDKDF (reference sequence). V was clipped by 4 bases and J by 8 bases; unmatched bases: 8. CDR3 residues: CATSTQAGGFYEQFF. CDR3 coding DNA: TGTGCCACCAGCACCCAAGCGGGAGGGTTTTATGAGCAGTTCTTC.

For the CDR3, the DNA is TGCGCCAGCAGCCTACGACAGGGGGCCTCCTACGAGCAGTACTTC. Amino acid sequence: CASSLRQGASYEQYF. V usage is TRBV4-1 and J usage is TRBJ2-7; TRBD1 matches 10 bases. V was clipped by 4 bases and J by 0 bases; unmatched bases: 3. There are 15 residues in the CDR3. Germline loops: CDR1 MGHRA, CDR2 YSYEKL.

The rearrangement joins TRBV2 to TRBJ2-5; D uncertain. The end of the DNA fits TRBJ2-7 better, so the J call may be wrong. CDR1 is SNHLY, CDR2 FYNNEI, per germline. The CDR3 runs to 16 residues. CDR3 sequence reads: CASSELGIARSYEQYF. The CDR3 DNA is TGTGCCAGCAGTGAACTAGGTATTGCGCGGTCCTACGAGCAGTACTTC.

This clone was found once. The rearrangement links TRBV4-1 to TRBJ2-7; 8 bases fit TRBD1. This CDR3 region has 14 residues. Germline assignment: CDR1 MGHRA and CDR2 YSYEKL. Losses at the gene ends were 2 bases for V and 3 bases for J; bases not matched to a gene: 3. CDR3 residues: CASSQWTGLYEQYF. The CDR3 DNA sequence: TGCGCCAGCAGCCAATGGACAGGGCTCTACGAGCAGTACTTC.

CDR3 sequence (DNA): TGTGCCATTCGGGACAGGGTGGGTTACGAGCAGTACTTC. Residues: CAIRDRVGYEQYF. V usage is TRBV10-3 and J usage is TRBJ2-7, with 9 bases that match TRBD1. This CDR3 is built from 13 residues. Germline CDR1 is ENHRY and CDR2 is SYGVKD. Trimming at V came to 9 bases and at J to 4 bases, leaving 7 bases not matched to a gene.

V is TRBV5-1 and J is TRBJ2-3; D might be TRBD1 or TRBD2, each matching 5 bases. Trimming stripped 2 bases from V and 6 bases from J, with 16 bases between. This CDR3 spans 15 amino acids. Germline values: CDR1 SGHRS, CDR2 YFSETQ. The CDR3 coding sequence is TGCGCCAGCAGCTTTATCGGGACCCTTGAGGATACGCAGTATTTT. This translates into CASSFIGTLEDTQYF.

The rearrangement uses TRBV2 and TRBJ1-5; no clear D gene. CDR1 is SNHLY and CDR2 is FYNNEI in the germline V gene. The length of the CDR3 is 11 residues. The ends were cut back, 8 bases at V and 7 bases at J, with 9 bases in the middle. This CDR3 is CASGVGQPQHF. The CDR3 nucleotides read TGTGCCAGCGGGGTGGGGCAGCCCCAGCATTTT.

The gene calls are TRBV4-2 and TRBJ1-4, with TRBD1 as a possible D gene (5 bases). V was pared by 0 bases and J by 5 bases, with 10 bases between. Germline assignment: CDR1 LGHNA and CDR2 YNFKEQ. The CDR3 extends over 15 amino acids. As DNA, the CDR3 is TGTGCCAGCAGCCAAGATCCGGGGCCGAATGAAAAACTGTTTTTT. Protein product: CASSQDPGPNEKLFF.

The CDR3 is CASSELGSYNEQFF. In DNA, the CDR3 is TGTGCCAGCAGTGAACTTGGGTCCTACAATGAGCAGTTCTTC. The genes are TRBV25-1 and TRBJ2-1, with no clear D. CDR3 size: 14 residues. CDR1 is MGHDK and CDR2 is SYGVNS in the germline V gene. V lost 2 bases and J 1 base, leaving 6 bases between the germline ends.